The 9 T cell receptor beta chains below come from one sample, sequenced in a study of beta chain features in type 1 diabetes. Study outcomes and limitations: Type 1 diabetes patients had TCRB CDR3s that were shorter (moderately but significantly so) in all four CD4+ subsets.

The whole isolated RNA underwent reverse transcription, so sequencing captured expressed TCRB transcripts. The assay was immunoSEQ multiplex PCR, and TCRdb's table has in-frame clones only and misses some. The sample gives about 170,000 clones, about 8% of which show up once; approximately 0.93% is in the top ten. The antigens for these receptors are not known. Material for sequencing was central memory CD4+ T cells from blood. The receptors come from a woman in her thirties or forties with type 1 diabetes.

This clone was seen only a few times. This chain links TRBV9 with TRBJ2-5; TRBD2 might be the D (6 bases). Deletions cut 3 bases from V and 4 bases from J, with 7 bases between. Germline V gene lookup returns CDR1 SGDLS and CDR2 YYNGEE. The CDR3 runs 12 residues. The CDR3 nucleotides read TGTGCCAGCAGCGCGGAGGGAGAGACCCAGTACTTC. Its protein product is CASSAEGETQYF.

This chain joins TRBV2 and TRBJ1-2; D call uncertain. Trimming took off 6 bases at V and 1 base at J, with 9 bases between the two ends. Germline V gene lookup returns CDR1 SNHLY and CDR2 FYNNEI. CDR3 length equals 13 residues. The CDR3 loop is CASRETFNYGYTF. The CDR3 DNA reads as TGTGCCAGCAGGGAGACTTTTAACTATGGCTACACCTTC.

This clone was seen many times. The chain links TRBV28 to TRBJ2-1; the D gene is possibly TRBD1 (7 bases). V was shortened by 5 bases and J by 2 bases, with 13 bases between the two germline ends. CDR3 length equals 15 residues. Germline V gives CDR1 MDHEN, CDR2 SYDVKM. CDR3 in DNA: TGTGCCAGCAGTCCGCGGGACAGACCCTACAATGAGCAGTTCTTC. This codes for CASSPRDRPYNEQFF.

This chain connects TRBV29-1 to TRBJ1-5, with D maybe TRBD1 (6 bases). V was shortened by 4 bases and J by 6 bases, with 10 bases between the two germline ends. CDR1 SQVTM and CDR2 ANQGSEA come from the germline V gene. The CDR3 spans 12 residues. The CDR3 reads CSVGGGRQPQHF. CDR3 DNA: TGCAGCGTTGGGGGGGGGCGTCAGCCCCAGCATTTT.

This clone was detected only a few times. V gene TRBV11-2 combines with J gene TRBJ2-1, with 13 bases matching TRBD2. The length of the CDR3 is 16 residues. Germline CDR1 SGHAT, CDR2 FQNNGV. J gave up 3 bases and V 3 bases, and 2 bases lay outside the gene matches. CDR3 residues: CASSFRLAGGYNEQFF. In nucleotides, the CDR3 is TGTGCCAGCAGCTTCAGACTAGCGGGAGGCTACAATGAGCAGTTCTTC.

The rearrangement links TRBV4-3 to TRBJ2-1; 8 bases match TRBD1. The trim removed 0 bases at V and 4 bases at J, leaving 11 bases unmatched. This CDR3 comprises 18 residues. Germline CDR1 LGHNA, CDR2 YSLEER. CDR3 protein: CASSQDLRTGRNYNEQFF. CDR3 bases: TGCGCCAGCAGCCAAGATCTGAGGACAGGGAGGAATTACAATGAGCAGTTCTTC.

This clone was found a few times. The same CDR3 also results from other DNA sequences found in this sample. This sequence joins TRBV28 and TRBJ2-7; 7 bases are shared with TRBD1. Trimming cost V 5 bases and J 3 bases; bases outside gene matches: 4. The CDR3 consists of 13 residues. Germline V lookup: CDR1 MDHEN, CDR2 SYDVKM. DNA of the CDR3: TGTGCCAGCAGTCCGGGACAGATCTACGAGCAGTACTTC. Its protein is CASSPGQIYEQYF. Variable domain in full (rest from reference TRBV28 and TRBJ2-7): DVKVTQSSRYLVKRTGEKVFLECVQDMDHENMFWYRQDPGLGLRLIYFSYDVKMKEKGDIPEGYSVSREKKERFSLILESASTNQTSMYLCASSPGQIYEQYFGPGTRLTVT.

The chain uses TRBV7-3 and TRBJ2-1; 8 bases map to TRBD2. From germline, CDR1 is SGHTA and CDR2 FQGTGA. Trimming cost V 6 bases and J 10 bases; bases outside gene matches: 5. The CDR3 is 12 amino acids. CDR3 sequence (DNA): TGTGCCAGCAGTCGGGGACTAGGAGAGCAGTTCTTC. Translated, it gives CASSRGLGEQFF.

In its sample, this clone was seen a few times. Other DNA sequences in the sample encode the same CDR3. The chain has TRBV27 and TRBJ2-2, with TRBD2 matching over 13 bases. The CDR3 consists of 15 residues. Germline values: CDR1 MNHEY, CDR2 SMNVEV (reference sequence). Trimming took 8 bases from V and 5 from J; bases not matched to a gene: 5. CDR3 residues: CASSPGLAGTGELFF. Here the CDR3 DNA reads TGTGCCAGCTCTCCGGGACTAGCGGGGACCGGGGAGCTGTTTTTT.